This T cell receptor (beta chain) came from a study of blood T cell repertoires in COVID-19. Overall study context: Material from acute and convalescent COVID-19 was sourced from the United States, Italy and Spain. From T cells, B-cell-depleted T cells, or PBMCs came the material, which was cDNA or gDNA.

In the original workflow: Estimated nucleated cell counts came from reference gene primer amplification. Clones were read by immunoSEQ multiplex PCR, and TCRdb kept only the in-frame ones, dropping some. D and trimming were read from the DNA, whereas the V and J calls and clone size are those reported in that table. This sample carries about 120,000 clones, 85% to 90% of them seen once, and the ten largest clones take around 30%. The sequence was collected from a man between 65 and 85 years old with active or convalescent COVID-19. The sample was peripheral blood.

The CDR3: CASSLRAGGNTDTQYF. The DNA of the CDR3 is TGTGCCAGCAGCTTGAGGGCGGGGGGGAACACAGATACGCAGTATTTT. The chain employs TRBV5-4 and TRBJ2-3; 9 bases match TRBD2. The CDR3 loop spans 16 amino acids. Germline trimming cut 1 base from V and 2 bases from J; bases unmatched to any gene: 5. The germline V gene encodes CDR1 SGHNT and CDR2 YYREEE (reference sequence).